Below are 15 T cell receptor beta chains sequenced from a single sample in a study of identical twins. TCRdb recomputed calls from the 5' RACE reads with MiXCR, one row per CDR3 protein. The repertoire holds 350,000 or so distinct CDR3 sequences, approximately 10% seen once, with about 8.1% in the top ten. Sequenced material: naive T cells sorted from blood. The receptors here all came from a woman aged 45 to 65 in good health.

This clonotype came up many times. The chain has TRBV29-1 and TRBJ1-1; 7 bases agree with TRBD1. V was clipped by 7 bases and J by 1 base; unmatched bases: 6. The CDR3 has 13 residues. Germline V gene data show CDR1 as SQVTM and CDR2 as ANQGSEA. The CDR3 is CSGGDSRNTEAFF. The CDR3 DNA is TGCAGCGGGGGGGACAGCCGGAACACTGAAGCTTTCTTT.

V gene TRBV29-1 combines with J gene TRBJ2-7; the D gene is possibly TRBD1 (6 bases). The CDR3 is 11 residues long. Germline CDR1 SQVTM, CDR2 ANQGSEA. The ends were cut back, 7 bases at V and 7 bases at J, with 14 bases in the middle. Here the CDR3 reads CSAAWGREQYV. The CDR3 nucleotides read TGCAGCGCTGCGTGGGGGCGTGAGCAGTACGTC.

This clonotype was seen a few times. V usage is TRBV5-1 and J usage is TRBJ2-6; 10 nucleotides match TRBD1. The length of the CDR3 is 17 residues. Germline V gene lookup returns CDR1 SGHRS and CDR2 YFSETQ. J lost 3 bases, V lost 6 bases, and 9 bases had no gene match. CDR3 nucleotides: TGCGCCAGCAAAGGACAGGGGGTCTTTGGTGGGGCCAACGTCCTGACTTTC. This translates into CASKGQGVFGGANVLTF. The whole variable domain, filled in from reference TRBV5-1 and TRBJ2-6, reads KAGVTQTPRYLIKTRGQQVTLSCSPISGHRSVSWYQQTPGQGLQFLFEYFSETQRNKGNFPGRFSGRQFSNSRSEMNVSTLELGDSALYLCASKGQGVFGGANVLTFGAGSRLTVL.

This clonotype was counted only a few times. V and J are TRBV5-1 and TRBJ2-1; 13 bases fit TRBD2. The germline V gene encodes CDR1 SGHRS and CDR2 YFSETQ. V lost 4 bases, J lost 0 bases, and 10 bases stayed unmatched. The length of the CDR3 is 19 residues. CDR3 in DNA: TGCGCCAGCAGCCCGGGGACTAGCGGGGAAAGGAGCTCCTACAATGAGCAGTTCTTC. It translates to CASSPGTSGERSSYNEQFF.

The sample holds a few counts of this clonotype. In nucleotides, the CDR3 is TGTGCCAGCAGCTTTACAGCTAGCTCCTACGAGCAGTACTTC. Translating it yields CASSFTASSYEQYF. The chain uses TRBV5-5 and TRBJ2-7; D is undetermined. Germline CDR1 and CDR2: SGHKS and YYEKEE (reference sequence). Trimming left V 2 bases short and J 0 bases short, with 9 bases between. The CDR3 has 14 amino acids.

This clonotype showed up just a few times. The chain joins TRBV20-1 to TRBJ2-5; the D gene is possibly TRBD2 (6 bases). The CDR3 runs to 16 residues. V was pared by 5 bases and J by 3 bases, with 22 bases between. The germline V gene encodes CDR1 DFQATT and CDR2 SNEGSKA (reference sequence). CDR3 loop: CSAPSVGTGFKETQYF. The DNA of the CDR3 is TGCAGTGCTCCTTCAGTCGGGACTGGATTTAAAGAGACCCAGTACTTC.

This clonotype was seen ten or more times. The chain combines TRBV11-2 with TRBJ1-4; D perhaps matches TRBD1 (5 bases). CDR1 and CDR2 from the germline V gene are SGHAT and FQNNGV. This CDR3 is built from 17 residues. Trimming took 3 bases from V and 8 from J, leaving 22 bases between them. CDR3 sequence: CASSFGVDGGSREKLFF. CDR3 DNA: TGTGCCAGCAGCTTCGGGGTGGACGGGGGATCTCGGGAAAAACTGTTTTTT.

This rearrangement joins TRBV14 to TRBJ2-1; D is unresolved. With 3 bases removed from V and 3 bases from J, the gap between germline ends came to 9 bases. The CDR3 extends over 14 amino acids. Germline loops: CDR1 SGHDN, CDR2 FVKESK. The chain's CDR3 is CASSHRNYYNEQFF. The CDR3 region has the DNA TGTGCCAGCAGCCACCGGAACTACTACAATGAGCAGTTCTTC. The variable domain in full, completed from reference TRBV14 and TRBJ2-1, reads EAGVTQFPSHSVIEKGQTVTLRCDPISGHDNLYWYRRVMGKEIKFLLHFVKESKQDESGMPNNRFLAERTGGTYSTLKVQPAELEDSGVYFCASSHRNYYNEQFFGPGTRLTVL.

The V gene is TRBV28, the J gene TRBJ1-1; 11 positions match TRBD1. The length of the CDR3 is 16 residues. Germline V gene data show CDR1 as MDHEN and CDR2 as SYDVKM. V was clipped by 5 bases and J by 3 bases; unmatched bases: 8. The chain's CDR3 is CASSRPGQGDYTEAFF. CDR3 DNA sequence: TGTGCCAGCAGTCGGCCGGGACAGGGGGACTACACTGAAGCTTTCTTT.

The gene calls are TRBV11-2 and TRBJ2-3; D might be TRBD1 or TRBD2, each matching 5 bases. Per the germline V gene, CDR1 is SGHAT and CDR2 is FQNNGV. The CDR3 is 17 residues long. V lost 4 bases and J 4 bases, leaving 21 bases between the germline ends. The CDR3 sequence: CASSSVRGRRGADTQYF. In DNA form, the CDR3 reads TGTGCCAGCAGCTCCGTTCGGGGCCGTCGTGGGGCAGATACGCAGTATTTT.

The J gene is TRBJ2-2, the V gene TRBV27, with 10 bases matching TRBD2. The germline V gene encodes CDR1 MNHEY and CDR2 SMNVEV (reference sequence). The CDR3 spans 13 residues. V was pared by 8 bases and J by 6 bases, with 3 bases of the junction left unmatched. The CDR3 region has the DNA TGTGCCAGCGCGAGCGGGAGGGCCGGGGAGCTGTTTTTT. Amino acids: CASASGRAGELFF.

The sample holds a few counts of this clonotype. The V call is TRBV11-3, the J call TRBJ2-1; the match to TRBD2 covers 10 bases. In germline, CDR1 is SGHNT, CDR2 YENEEA. Trimming cost V 7 bases and J 5 bases; bases outside gene matches: 14. CDR3 length: 17 residues. CDR3 bases: TGTGCCAGCATTGGAGGGCCTAGCGGGAGTCGCCACAATGAGCAGTTCTTC. Its translation is CASIGGPSGSRHNEQFF.

This clonotype was counted only a few times. Relative to the germline gene, one junction end is altered; a read error may explain this. The chain combines TRBV7-2 with TRBJ2-1; 14 nucleotides align to TRBD2. Germline CDR1 SGHTA, CDR2 FQGNSA. This CDR3 is built from 15 residues. The CDR3 here is CASSLLTGTSGRQFF. CDR3 DNA sequence: TGTGCCAGTAGCTTACTTACAGGGACTAGCGGGAGACAGTTCTTC.

The chain joins TRBV12-3 or TRBV12-4 to TRBJ1-2; perhaps TRBD1 as D (6 bases). The CDR3 extends over 14 amino acids. Trimming shortened V by 1 base and J by 5 bases, and 11 bases separated the two germline ends. CDR3 protein: CASSLGGALYGYTF. The CDR3 region has the DNA TGTGCCAGCAGTTTAGGGGGGGCGCTATATGGCTACACCTTC.

This clonotype has just a few counts. This chain uses TRBV10-2 with TRBJ2-3, with TRBD1 matching 8 bases. V lost 0 bases and J lost 3; bases outside the gene matches: 5. Germline assignment: CDR1 WSHSY and CDR2 SAAADI. The CDR3 covers 16 residues. CDR3 nucleotides: TGCGCCAGCAGTGAGTCGACAGGGGCGGTAACAGATACGCAGTATTTT. Translating it yields CASSESTGAVTDTQYF.